One and the same sample provided the 17 T cell receptor beta chains below, sequenced in a study of T-cell memory formation after mild COVID-19. Each CDR3 protein gets one entry after TCRdb re-called the 5' RACE reads with MiXCR. The sample lists a few hundred thousand distinct CDR3 sequences, around 15% occurring once. The sample consisted of PBMCs or a T cell subset sorted from them (not recorded which). Receptor source: a man aged 18 to 35 who had mild COVID-19 (a few samples of this study predate the infection). Cell type and time point are not known.

This clonotype was counted between two and nine times. The chain combines TRBV24-1 with TRBJ2-1, with D possibly TRBD1 on 5 matching bases. Germline V gene sequence: CDR1 KGHDR, CDR2 SFDVKD. CDR3 length: 15 residues. Trimming shortened V by 0 bases and J by 7 bases, and 12 bases separated the two germline ends. In nucleotides, the CDR3 is TGTGCCACCAGTGATTTGCAGGGTCCCTGGAATGAGCAGTTCTTC. Protein: CATSDLQGPWNEQFF.

This clonotype was observed a few times. The chain carries TRBV20-1 and TRBJ2-1; TRBD1 matches at 9 bases. Per germline, CDR1 DFQATT and CDR2 SNEGSKA (reference sequence). With V trimmed by 0 bases and J by 9 bases, 6 bases remained unmatched. The CDR3 is made up of 14 amino acids. CDR3 nucleotide sequence: TGCAGTGCTAGAGACCCCACAGGGGGCAGTGAGCAGTTCTTC. It is translated as CSARDPTGGSEQFF.

The chain combines TRBV5-1 with TRBJ2-7, with unresolved D. Per the germline V gene, CDR1 is SGHRS and CDR2 is YFSETQ. V gave up 4 bases and J gave up 1 base, with 12 bases separating them. The CDR3 sequence is 14 residues long. CDR3 loop: CASSLNTGSYEQYV. DNA of the CDR3: TGCGCCAGCAGCCTAAATACTGGGTCCTACGAGCAGTACGTC.

The chain has TRBV20-1 and TRBJ2-3; 7 bases agree with TRBD1. The CDR3 extends over 14 amino acids. V was pared by 3 bases and J by 0 bases, with 3 bases of the junction left unmatched. Germline CDR1 and CDR2: DFQATT and SNEGSKA (reference sequence). CDR3 DNA: TGCAGTGCTAGGGACAGGCCGAGCACAGATACGCAGTATTTT. It encodes CSARDRPSTDTQYF.

This clonotype has only a few counts. V and J are TRBV29-1 and TRBJ2-1; TRBD1 matches 8 bases. This CDR3 has 15 residues. The V gene's germline CDR1 is SQVTM and CDR2 ANQGSEA. V dropped 0 bases and J dropped 9; count of bases not matched to a gene: 10. In nucleotides, the CDR3 is TGCAGCGTTGAAGAGTGGCAGGGGGCCCTAAGTGAGCAGTTCTTC. It specifies CSVEEWQGALSEQFF.

This clonotype showed up many times. A read error may produce the germline difference seen at one junction end. This chain uses TRBV5-1 with TRBJ1-2; no firm D call. Germline values: CDR1 SGHRS, CDR2 YFSETQ. This CDR3 comprises 12 residues. Written as DNA, the CDR3 is TGTGCCAGCAGCTTGGATCGGGATGGCTACACCTTC. Translating it yields CASSLDRDGYTF.

This clonotype was picked up many times. The DNA for the CDR3 is TGTGCCAGCAGCCGCAACAGGGACACTGAAGCTTTCTTT. It encodes CASSRNRDTEAFF. The rearrangement uses TRBV11-1 and TRBJ1-1, with a possible D match to TRBD1 (6 bases). The V and J ends lost 5 bases and 3 bases respectively, with 10 bases between them. CDR1 SGHAT and CDR2 FQDESV come from the germline V gene (reference sequence). This CDR3 is built from 13 residues.

The CDR3 DNA reads as TGTGCCAGTAGTGCCAGGGGGCCTGGGGCCAACGTCCTGACTTTC. Translated, it gives CASSARGPGANVLTF. The chain joins TRBV19 to TRBJ2-6; 8 nucleotides match TRBD1. The CDR3 totals 15 residues. Germline-derived CDR1 and CDR2 are LNHDA and SQIVND (reference sequence). The trim removed 5 bases at V and 2 bases at J, leaving 2 bases unmatched.

This clonotype was found a few times. The rearrangement uses TRBV11-2 and TRBJ2-2; no clear D gene. This CDR3 spans 13 amino acids. Germline-derived CDR1 and CDR2 are SGHAT and FQNNGV. V lost 10 bases and J lost 2, with 11 bases in between. The CDR3 is CATAWGNTGELFF. The CDR3 nucleotides are TGTGCCACCGCCTGGGGTAACACCGGGGAGCTGTTTTTT.

Here the CDR3 DNA reads TGCAGTGCCCCAGGGACAGGGGCGCAGCCCCAGCATTTT. Translating gives CSAPGTGAQPQHF. This chain connects TRBV20-1 to TRBJ1-5, with TRBD1 matching 10 bases. This CDR3 comprises 13 residues. Germline values: CDR1 DFQATT, CDR2 SNEGSKA (reference sequence). V gave up 6 bases and J gave up 7 bases; unmatched junction bases: 6.

V and J are TRBV19 and TRBJ2-7; D is possibly TRBD1 (5 bases). CDR1 LNHDA and CDR2 SQIVND come from the germline V gene (reference sequence). V shed 3 bases and J shed 2 bases, with 8 bases lying between them. CDR3 length: 13 amino acids. CDR3 loop: CASSMDTPYEQYF. CDR3 DNA: TGTGCCAGTAGTATGGACACTCCCTACGAGCAGTACTTC.

This clonotype was seen many times. The chain uses TRBV7-2 and TRBJ2-2; tentatively, D is TRBD2 (6 bases). CDR3 length: 14 amino acids. Germline values: CDR1 SGHTA, CDR2 FQGNSA. The ends were cut back, 4 bases at V and 4 bases at J, with 10 bases in the middle. Here the CDR3 reads CASSWEAFTGELFF. The CDR3 DNA is TGTGCCAGCAGCTGGGAGGCTTTCACCGGGGAGCTGTTTTTT.

Many counts were recorded for this clonotype. The chain recombines TRBV5-4 with TRBJ2-5; no clear D gene. Germline V gene lookup returns CDR1 SGHNT and CDR2 YYREEE (reference sequence). The CDR3 runs to 14 residues. V lost 0 bases and J lost 1, with 7 bases in between. The chain's CDR3 is CASSLGRVQETQYF. The CDR3 DNA is TGTGCCAGCAGCTTGGGTCGGGTCCAAGAGACCCAGTACTTC.

This clonotype was detected only a few times. The chain uses TRBV7-2 and TRBJ2-2; TRBD1 matches 8 bases. The J segment lost 8 bases and the V segment lost 2 bases, leaving 4 bases of the junction unmatched. The V gene's germline CDR1 is SGHTA and CDR2 FQGNSA. The CDR3 length is 14 residues. The CDR3 DNA reads as TGTGCCAGCAGCTTATCCTGGACAGGGGGGGAGCTGTTTTTT. It yields the protein CASSLSWTGGELFF.

This clonotype has ten or more counts. The chain is built from TRBV20-1 and TRBJ2-3; D gene ambiguous. The V and J ends lost 0 bases and 1 base respectively, with 14 bases between them. Germline V CDR1 and CDR2: DFQATT, SNEGSKA (reference sequence). The CDR3 loop spans 16 amino acids. The CDR3 loop is CSARDRWRWGTDTQYF. CDR3 nucleotide sequence: TGCAGTGCTAGAGATCGATGGAGATGGGGCACAGATACGCAGTATTTT.

The chain is built from TRBV29-1 and TRBJ2-5; D not resolved. Germline CDR1 SQVTM, CDR2 ANQGSEA. The CDR3 extends over 13 amino acids. V lost 6 bases and J 4 bases, leaving 15 bases between the germline ends. DNA of the CDR3: TGCAGCGTGACCCTAAGGGTAGTAGAGACCCAGTACTTC. Translating gives CSVTLRVVETQYF.

With regard to this clonotype: Sequence at one end of the junction differs from germline and may be a read error. The V gene is TRBV19, the J gene TRBJ1-6; possibly TRBD1 for D (5 bases). CDR3 size: 8 residues. Per the germline V gene, CDR1 is LNHDA and CDR2 is SQIVND (reference sequence). The CDR3 loop reads CASTGDGF. The CDR3 DNA reads TGTGCCAGTACTGGGGACGGTTTT.